Sequencing of this T cell receptor beta chain was carried out in a study of blood T cell repertoires in COVID-19 (dated by TCRdb to the early 2020s). Regarding the study in general: Samples covering the acute and convalescent phases of COVID-19 were provided by collaborators in the United States, Italy and Spain. The material from the prospective study consisted of cDNA or gDNA derived from T cells, B-cell-depleted T cells, or PBMCs. The dataset comprised deeply sampled blood TCRbeta repertoires from subjects exposed to, actively infected with, or recovered from COVID-19. A freely available public database, intended as a resource for researchers studying the immune response to SARS-CoV-2, is where the repertoires were released. Samples came from the ongoing ImmuneRACE study (first 160 participants) plus 1,254 subjects from 6 global collaborators. Nearly every sample came with metadata listing a de-identified subject ID, COVID-19 status, age in years and sex. Where available, HLA class I and class II types were obtained from metadata supplied by the sample provider rather than from assay-based typing. General findings and caveats noted by the study authors: How much clinical and demographic metadata was included differed by source and by participant, and the metadata was provided uncurated.

A note on this clone: This receptor's antigen is unknown. No quality values exist for individual bases; no much larger clone is one base distant.

CDR1 and CDR2 (LNHDA, SQIVND) derive from the germline V gene (reference sequence). Trimmed from V: 3 bases; trimmed from J: 3 bases; junction bases lacking a gene match: 6. From its cysteine to its phenylalanine, the CDR3 spans 16 amino acids. The sequence is cut down to CDR3 DNA, 48 bases in frame from base 1. In the prospective study, participants were about 18 to 95 years old, resided in fewer than 25 geographic areas of the United States, and were enrolled through a virtual design. To assign participants to cohorts, the prospective study relied on clinical history that participants themselves reported in a screening survey and a study questionnaire. Each participant in the prospective study had whole blood, serum and a nasopharyngeal or oropharyngeal swab collected by mobile phlebotomists. Participants in the prospective study had the option to provide additional blood draws and questionnaires over a roughly two-month period. Before DNA extraction, prospective study blood samples were shipped either frozen or at room temperature.

TCRbeta CDR3 regions were amplified from genomic DNA by means of the immunoSEQ Assay, a bias-controlled multiplex PCR. The study's processing was this. Nucleated cell counts per sample were estimated from amplification of reference gene primers within the assay. To quantify the absolute abundance of each unique TCRbeta CDR3 rearrangement, sequence reads were collapsed and filtered. For each sample, productive Simpson clonality was calculated as the square root of Simpson's diversity index across productive rearrangements. TCRdb carries this immuneACCESS record with in-frame sequences only. Its versions omit some clonotypes, under half of them owing to an unresolved V gene in the studies checked, with the rest unexplained. The D gene and trimming were derived from the DNA, and the V and J assignments and clone size from that table. Across this sample there are around 250,000 clones, with about 91% seen only once. 1.2% of the sample belongs to the ten largest clones.

The chain was built from TRBV19 and TRBJ1-3, with 9 central nucleotides matching TRBD1. The receptor was derived from a woman aged 35 to 49 with acute COVID-19. The sample comprised PBMCs or T cells enriched from blood (not recorded which). The base sequence is TGTGCCAGTAGTATCGTCGGGACAGGGAGTGGAAACACCATATATTTT. It encodes CASSIVGTGSGNTIYF. The variable domain in full, with residues beyond the CDR3 obtained from the reference TRBV19 and TRBJ1-3 genes, is DGGITQSPKYLFRKEGQNVTLSCEQNLNHDAMYWYRQDPGQGLRLIYYSQIVNDFQKGDIAEGYSVSREKKESFPLTVTSAQKNPTAFYLCASSIVGTGSGNTIYFGEGSWLTVV.